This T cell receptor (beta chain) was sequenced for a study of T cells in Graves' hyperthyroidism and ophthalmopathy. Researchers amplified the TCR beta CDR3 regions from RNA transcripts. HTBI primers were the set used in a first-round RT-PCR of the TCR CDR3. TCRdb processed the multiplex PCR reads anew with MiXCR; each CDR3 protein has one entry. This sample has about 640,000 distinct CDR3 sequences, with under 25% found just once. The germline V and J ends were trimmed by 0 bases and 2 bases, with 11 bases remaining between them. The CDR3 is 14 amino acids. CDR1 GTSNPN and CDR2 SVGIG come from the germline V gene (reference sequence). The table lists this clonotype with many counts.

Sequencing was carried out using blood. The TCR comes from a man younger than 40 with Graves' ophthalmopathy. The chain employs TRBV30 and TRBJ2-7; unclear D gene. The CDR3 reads CAWSVSRAPYEQYF. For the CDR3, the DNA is TGTGCCTGGAGTGTAAGTCGGGCTCCCTACGAGCAGTACTTC.